This T cell receptor beta chain was identified during a study of tumor-infiltrating lymphocytes in primary liver carcinoma. As for the study in general: Spanning 4.2 to 10 cm, the tumors were T1-T3 N0M0.

Unsorted bulk tissue, roughly 20-32 mg of it, served as the source for co-extraction of RNA and DNA. Surgical resection treated primary liver carcinoma in the patients. As for this clonotype: Its specificity is unknown. A single base separates this from a much larger clone, so it may be a read error.

With a constant-region primer, TCR beta cDNA was made from approximately 500 ng of total RNA. Three nested multiplex PCR rounds, a slightly modified ARM-PCR, produced the libraries for TCR beta. Rounds one and two of PCR, each of 10 to 11 cycles, were primed with TRBV1-TRBV30 forward primers and a C-beta reverse primer. TCRdb used MiXCR to reprocess the multiplex PCR reads, holding one entry per CDR3 protein. The data contain 35,000 to 45,000 distinct CDR3 sequences, roughly 75% of them singletons. Study-level points and caveats: The study found tumor-adjacent and tumor-blood pairs overlapped less than tumor region pairs.

Germline V CDR1 and CDR2: MDHEN, SYDVKM. The CDR3 is made up of 12 amino acids. Trimming pared 5 bases from V and 9 bases from J, leaving 11 bases between. The sample consisted of tumor-adjacent normal liver tissue. This sequence originates from a woman aged 25 to 39 with primary liver carcinoma and hepatitis B virus infection. The chain links TRBV28 to TRBJ2-1; D is unresolved. CDR3 amino acids: CASSRTECEQFF. CDR3 sequence (DNA): TGTGCCAGCAGTCGCACCGAGTGTGAGCAGTTCTTC.